Listed here are 5 T cell receptor beta chains from one sample, sequenced in a study of cytomegalovirus exposure and HLA in healthy donors. PCR used 60 Vbeta primers and 13 Jbeta primers. Clones were sequenced by immunoSEQ multiplex PCR, and TCRdb holds only the in-frame ones, with some missing. The sample yields more than 110,000 clones, roughly 75% seen once. Sequencing used PBMCs. The receptor source for this set is a man aged 25-40 years in good health and CMV-seronegative.

V gene TRBV25-1 combines with J gene TRBJ1-1; a possible D gene is TRBD1 (6 bases). The CDR3 contains 14 residues. Trimming took off 5 bases at V and 2 bases at J, with 12 bases between the two ends. Looked up from germline, CDR1 is MGHDK and CDR2 is SYGVNS. DNA of the CDR3: TGTGCCAGCAGTCAGCCAGGGACAAACACTGAAGCTTTCTTT. Amino acid sequence: CASSQPGTNTEAFF.

V is TRBV28 and J is TRBJ2-1; no firm D call. Germline V gene data show CDR1 as MDHEN and CDR2 as SYDVKM. The CDR3 consists of 11 residues. V was shortened by 2 bases and J by 6 bases, with 2 bases between the two germline ends. The CDR3 region is CASSLLNEQFF. In DNA form, the CDR3 reads TGTGCCAGCAGTTTACTCAATGAGCAGTTCTTC.

The chain carries TRBV2 and TRBJ1-2; tentatively, D is TRBD1 (6 bases). The length of the CDR3 is 14 residues. Trimming removed 7 bases from V and 0 bases from J, with 12 bases in between. Germline V gene lookup returns CDR1 SNHLY and CDR2 FYNNEI. The DNA of the CDR3 is TGTGCCAGCACCTATGGGACATCTAACTATGGCTACACCTTC. It encodes CASTYGTSNYGYTF. Using reference TRBV2 and TRBJ1-2 for the parts outside the CDR3, the full variable domain is EPEVTQTPSHQVTQMGQEVILRCVPISNHLYFYWYRQILGQKVEFLVSFYNNEISEKSEIFDDQFSVERPDGSNFTLKIRSTKLEDSAMYFCASTYGTSNYGYTFGSGTRLTVV.

This chain links TRBV7-9 with TRBJ1-1; TRBD1 matches 9 bases. V shed 5 bases and J 5 bases; nucleotides not matched to a gene: 6. From germline, CDR1 is SEHNR and CDR2 FQNEAQ (reference sequence). The CDR3 length is 14 residues. The chain's CDR3 is CASSPGQGGTEAFF. The CDR3 nucleotides are TGTGCCAGCAGCCCGGGACAGGGTGGGACTGAAGCTTTCTTT.

This clone has a single count. One base separates it from a far larger clone, so it is likely a read error. CDR3 amino acids: CASSERGGSYNEQFF. In DNA form, the CDR3 reads TGTGCCAGCAGTGAGCGGGGTGGCTCCTACAATGAGCAGTTCTTC. J is TRBJ2-1 and V is TRBV7-3; 7 bases are a match to TRBD2. J was trimmed by 0 bases and V by 6 bases; bases with no gene match: 5. This CDR3 contains 15 residues. The V gene's germline CDR1 is SGHTA and CDR2 FQGTGA.